The rows below give T cell receptor beta chains drawn from one sample of a study of shared clonotypes between healthy human individuals. Assay used: immunoSEQ multiplex PCR; TCRdb lists only in-frame clones, some missing. The sample lists 2 million to 3 million clones; more than 85% were seen once. The sequencing sample was made of naive CD4+ T cells from PBMCs. These receptors came from a man younger than 30 in good health. Some clones in this sample may be carry-over from other donors' samples. Each CDR3 is given with its conserved first and last residue. The order of the fields is CDR3 protein, CDR3 DNA, J gene, D gene, clone size, V gene. D genes are given only for firm matches. Some rows have no size entry. The others give once, few or many, or a class for an expanded clone.

CASSLGIAGEEQYF,TGTGCCAGCAGCTTAGGAATAGCGGGGGAGGAGCAGTACTTC,TRBJ2-7,TRBD2,-,TRBV7-2
CASSPRDWDNQPQHF,TGTGCCAGCTCACCACGCGATTGGGACAATCAGCCCCAGCATTTT,TRBJ1-5,-,-,TRBV18
CASSQDGRGTPNTGELFF,TGCGCCAGCAGCCAAGATGGTCGGGGTACCCCTAACACCGGGGAGCTGTTTTTT,TRBJ2-2,-,-,TRBV4-1
CASSRTSGEQFF,TGTGCCAGTAGTAGGACTAGCGGTGAGCAGTTCTTC,TRBJ2-1,TRBD2,once,TRBV19
CSVGSGSYEQYF,TGCAGCGTTGGTAGCGGGAGCTACGAGCAGTACTTC,TRBJ2-7,TRBD2,-,TRBV29-1
CASRDGGNYGYTF,TGCGCCAGCCGGGACGGGGGTAACTATGGCTACACCTTC,TRBJ1-2,-,-,TRBV5-1
CASSQERGYEQYF,TGCGCCAGCAGCCAAGAGCGGGGCTACGAGCAGTACTTC,TRBJ2-7,-,-,TRBV4-3
CASGLAQGYGYTF,TGTGCTAGTGGTTTGGCGCAAGGCTATGGCTACACCTTC,TRBJ1-2,-,-,TRBV12-5
CASSPSLGRGYEQYF,TGTGCCAGCAGCCCGAGTCTGGGGAGAGGGTACGAGCAGTACTTC,TRBJ2-7,-,once,TRBV7-2
CATSGAFF,TGTGCCACGTCGGGGGCTTTCTTT,TRBJ1-1,-,-,TRBV6-5
CASTQGTGYGEEQFF,TGTGCCAGCACCCAGGGGACCGGCTATGGTGAAGAGCAGTTCTTC,TRBJ2-1,-,-,TRBV7-2
CASDSRAYNEQFF,TGTGCCAGTGACTCCCGTGCTTACAATGAGCAGTTCTTC,TRBJ2-1,-,-,TRBV2
CASSLTVGPYEQYF,TGTGCCAGTAGCTTGACAGTGGGGCCCTACGAGCAGTACTTC,TRBJ2-7,-,-,TRBV19
CASSPATGALGQYF,TGTGCCAGCTCACCGGCGACAGGGGCCCTCGGGCAGTACTTC,TRBJ2-7,TRBD1,-,TRBV18
CASSFGGRDRGLNEQFF,TGTGCCAGCAGCTTTGGAGGCCGGGACAGGGGGCTAAATGAGCAGTTCTTC,TRBJ2-1,TRBD1,-,TRBV5-4
CASSVTGKSEAFF,TGCGCCAGCAGTGTGACAGGGAAGTCTGAAGCTTTCTTT,TRBJ1-1,TRBD1,-,TRBV10-1
CASTTLMGGQPQHF,TGTGCCAGCACCACCCTCATGGGGGGACAGCCCCAGCATTTT,TRBJ1-5,-,few,TRBV2
CSAQGDRTGTDTQYF,TGCAGCGCCCAAGGGGACAGGACCGGCACAGATACGCAGTATTTT,TRBJ2-3,TRBD1,-,TRBV29-1
CASSPLKNNEQFF,TGTGCCAGCTCACCACTCAAGAACAATGAGCAGTTCTTC,TRBJ2-1,-,-,TRBV18
CAWSAGQSLHADTQYF,TGTGCCTGGAGTGCGGGACAGTCGCTACACGCAGATACGCAGTATTTT,TRBJ2-3,TRBD1,-,TRBV30
CASSLRQGAYGYTF,TGTGCCAGCAGTTTAAGGCAGGGGGCCTATGGCTACACCTTC,TRBJ1-2,TRBD1,-,TRBV28
CASTAANTEAFF,TGTGCCAGCACAGCGGCGAACACTGAAGCTTTCTTT,TRBJ1-1,-,once,TRBV6-5
CASSVGSARNIQYF,TGTGCCAGCAGCGTAGGGTCAGCGCGGAACATTCAGTACTTC,TRBJ2-4,-,-,TRBV9
CASSFVAAGETQYF,TGCGCCAGCAGCTTCGTAGCGGCTGGGGAGACCCAGTACTTC,TRBJ2-5,-,-,TRBV5-1
CASSRLQGYEQYF,TGTGCCAGTAGTAGGTTACAGGGGTACGAGCAGTACTTC,TRBJ2-7,TRBD1,-,TRBV19
CASGGRGTEERF,TGTGCCAGCGGGGGCCGGGGAACTGAAGAACGCTTT,TRBJ1-1,-,-,TRBV28
CASSVAGAAFNEQFF,TGTGCCAGCAGCGTGGCAGGGGCAGCTTTCAATGAGCAGTTCTTC,TRBJ2-1,-,once,TRBV9
CASSYRTGVTDTQYF,TGCGCCAGCAGCTATCGGACAGGGGTAACAGATACGCAGTATTTT,TRBJ2-3,TRBD1,once,TRBV5-1
CASSGGPSGNTIYF,TGTGCCAGCAGTGGAGGACCCTCTGGAAACACCATATATTTT,TRBJ1-3,-,-,TRBV6-1
CASSLRGNTEAFF,TGTGCCAGCAGCTTACGTGGGAACACTGAAGCTTTCTTT,TRBJ1-1,-,-,TRBV7-3
CASSLDSGGTEAFF,TGTGCCAGCAGCTTAGATTCCGGGGGGACTGAAGCTTTCTTT,TRBJ1-1,-,few,TRBV11-3